This T cell receptor beta chain was documented in a study of cytomegalovirus exposure and HLA in healthy donors. Broader study findings: V- and J-gene trimming of TCR beta was linked (in a later analysis) to a missense DCLRE1C variant. In the analysis, some V segments, TRBV6-2 and TRBV6-3 included, were excluded as indistinguishable. Presence/absence analyses treated sequencing depth as roughly uniform across donors.

60 Vbeta and 13 Jbeta primers were used in PCR. Generated by immunoSEQ multiplex PCR, the TCRdb table keeps only in-frame clones and is missing some. In the table there are hundreds of thousands of clones, approximately 84% of which are singletons. The donors comprised healthy bone marrow donors. To note about this clone: Its antigen is unknown.

Germline CDR1 and CDR2: SGHRS and YFSETQ. The ends were cut back, 0 bases at V and 5 bases at J, with 14 bases in the middle. The CDR3 is made up of 15 amino acids. The sequence was collected from a middle-aged woman in good health and CMV-seronegative. J is TRBJ1-1 and V is TRBV5-1, with TRBD1 as a possible D gene (6 bases). The sequencing sample was made of PBMCs. CDR3 sequence reads: CASSLGGTSGTEAFF. CDR3 bases: TGCGCCAGCAGCTTGGGTGGGACAAGTGGAACTGAAGCTTTCTTT.